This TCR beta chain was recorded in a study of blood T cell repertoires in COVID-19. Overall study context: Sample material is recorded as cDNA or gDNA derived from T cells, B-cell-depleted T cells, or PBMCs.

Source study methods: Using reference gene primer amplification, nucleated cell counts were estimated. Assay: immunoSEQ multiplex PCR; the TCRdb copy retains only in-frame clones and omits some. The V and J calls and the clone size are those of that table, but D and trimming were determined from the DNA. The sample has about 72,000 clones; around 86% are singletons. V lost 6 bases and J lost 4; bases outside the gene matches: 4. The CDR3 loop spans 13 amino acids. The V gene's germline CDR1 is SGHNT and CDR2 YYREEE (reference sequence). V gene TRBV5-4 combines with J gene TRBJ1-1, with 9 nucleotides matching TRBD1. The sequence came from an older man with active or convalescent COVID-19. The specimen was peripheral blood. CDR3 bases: TGTGCCAGCACCGCGACAGGGGGCACTGAAGCTTTCTTT. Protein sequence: CASTATGGTEAFF.